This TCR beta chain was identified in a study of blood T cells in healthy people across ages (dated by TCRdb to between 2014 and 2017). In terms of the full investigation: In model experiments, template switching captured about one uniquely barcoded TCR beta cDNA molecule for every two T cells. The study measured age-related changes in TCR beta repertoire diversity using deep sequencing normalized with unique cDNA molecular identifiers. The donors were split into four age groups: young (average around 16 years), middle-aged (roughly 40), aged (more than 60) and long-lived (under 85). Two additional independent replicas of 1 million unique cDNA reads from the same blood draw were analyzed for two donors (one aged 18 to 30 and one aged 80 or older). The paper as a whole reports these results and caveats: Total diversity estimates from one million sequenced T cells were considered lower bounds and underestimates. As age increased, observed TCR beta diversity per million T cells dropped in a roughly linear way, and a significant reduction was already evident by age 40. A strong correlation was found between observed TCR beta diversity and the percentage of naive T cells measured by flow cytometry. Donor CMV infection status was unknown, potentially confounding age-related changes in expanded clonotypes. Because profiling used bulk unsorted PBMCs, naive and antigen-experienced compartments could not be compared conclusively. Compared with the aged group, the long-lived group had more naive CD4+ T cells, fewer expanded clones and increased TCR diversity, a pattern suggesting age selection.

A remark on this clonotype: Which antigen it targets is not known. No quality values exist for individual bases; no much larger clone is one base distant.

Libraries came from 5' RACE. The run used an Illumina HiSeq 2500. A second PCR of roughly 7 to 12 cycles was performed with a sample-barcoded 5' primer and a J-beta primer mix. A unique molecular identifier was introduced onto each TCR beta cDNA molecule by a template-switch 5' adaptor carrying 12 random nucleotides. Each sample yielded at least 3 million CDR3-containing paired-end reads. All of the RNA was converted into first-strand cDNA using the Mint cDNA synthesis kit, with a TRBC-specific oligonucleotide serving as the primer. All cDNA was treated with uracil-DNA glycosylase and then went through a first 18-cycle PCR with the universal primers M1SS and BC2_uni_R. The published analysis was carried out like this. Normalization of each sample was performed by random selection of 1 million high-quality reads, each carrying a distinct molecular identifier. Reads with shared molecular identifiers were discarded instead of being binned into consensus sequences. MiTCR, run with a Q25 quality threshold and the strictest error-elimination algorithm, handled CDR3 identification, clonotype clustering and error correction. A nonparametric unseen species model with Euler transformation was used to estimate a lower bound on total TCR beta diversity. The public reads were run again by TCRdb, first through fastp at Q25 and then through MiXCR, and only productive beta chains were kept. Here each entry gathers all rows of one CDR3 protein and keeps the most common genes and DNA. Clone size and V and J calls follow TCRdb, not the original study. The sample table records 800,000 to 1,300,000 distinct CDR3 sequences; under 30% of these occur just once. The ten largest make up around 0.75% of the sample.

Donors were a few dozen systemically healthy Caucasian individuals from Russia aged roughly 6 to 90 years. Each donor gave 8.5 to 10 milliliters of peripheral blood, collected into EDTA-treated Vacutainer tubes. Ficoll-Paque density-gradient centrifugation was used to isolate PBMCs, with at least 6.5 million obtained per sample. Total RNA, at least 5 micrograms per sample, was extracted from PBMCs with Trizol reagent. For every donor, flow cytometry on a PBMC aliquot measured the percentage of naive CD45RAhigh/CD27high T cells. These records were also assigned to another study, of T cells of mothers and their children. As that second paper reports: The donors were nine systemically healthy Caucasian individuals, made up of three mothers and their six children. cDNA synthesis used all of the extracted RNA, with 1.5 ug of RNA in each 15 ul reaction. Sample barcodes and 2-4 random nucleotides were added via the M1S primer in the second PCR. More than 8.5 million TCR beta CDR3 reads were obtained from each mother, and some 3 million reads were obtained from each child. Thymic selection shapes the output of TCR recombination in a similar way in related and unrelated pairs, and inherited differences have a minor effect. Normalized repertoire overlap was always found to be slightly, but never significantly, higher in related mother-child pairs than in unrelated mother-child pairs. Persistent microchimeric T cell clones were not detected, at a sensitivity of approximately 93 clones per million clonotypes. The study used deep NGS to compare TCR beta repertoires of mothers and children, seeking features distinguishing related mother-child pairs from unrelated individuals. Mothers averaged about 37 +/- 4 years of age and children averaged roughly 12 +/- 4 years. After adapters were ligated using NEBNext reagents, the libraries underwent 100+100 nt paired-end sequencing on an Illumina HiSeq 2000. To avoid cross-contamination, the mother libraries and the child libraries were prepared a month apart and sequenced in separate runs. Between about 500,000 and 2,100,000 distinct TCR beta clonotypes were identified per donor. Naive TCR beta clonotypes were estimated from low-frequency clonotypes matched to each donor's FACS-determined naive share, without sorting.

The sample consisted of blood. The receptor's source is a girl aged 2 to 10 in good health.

The nucleotides read TGTGCCAGCTTGTCTCGGAACTACAATGAGCAGTTCTTC. Its translation is CASLSRNYNEQFF. The rearranged segments are TRBV11-1 and TRBJ2-1; no D gene can be assigned with confidence. Taken from the germline V gene (reference sequence), the CDR1 and CDR2 loops are SGHAT and FQDESV. The CDR3 holds 13 amino acids from the cysteine to the phenylalanine. Only the CDR3 portion is preserved as DNA: 39 bases, with reading frame beginning at the first base. Trimming costs V 8 bases and J 3 bases, and their ends lie 11 bases apart.